This TCR beta chain stems from a study of T cell repertoires in cytomegalovirus infection (dated by TCRdb to 2018 to 2020). Notes on the research overall: Recently identified HLA-C-restricted CMV epitopes, whose presentation resists viral immunomodulation, were targeted by peptide stimulations together with well-studied HLA-B-restricted epitopes. Because public TCR beta signatures pointed to carriage of CMV infection together with the matching HLA type, the HLA type of each donor mattered for the analysis.

For sequencing, an Illumina HiSeq 1500 was employed. TCRdb passed the public sequencing reads through fastp at Q25 and MiXCR, retaining productive beta sequences. One record per CDR3 amino acid sequence lists the most common genes and DNA. The sample table lists some 920,000 distinct CDR3 sequences, approximately 31% of them with a count of one. The ten largest clonotypes hold around 15% of the sample. The label giving this sample's treatment or condition can be read as: in vitro stimulation with specific CMV peptide epitopes to enrich CMV-specific T cells. Trimming at the junction amounts to 1 base on V and 11 bases on J, and the germline ends lie 9 bases apart. The CDR3 runs 13 amino acids, cysteine and phenylalanine included. The retained sequence is limited to the CDR3, 39 bases, with the frame set at the first base. What the authors observed across the whole study: In the ex vivo response, HLA-C-restricted CMV-specific TCR beta clonotypes were dominant, and in two of eight donors the single most frequent clonotype came from this HLA-C-restricted group. In both this cohort and an independent roughly 350-donor cohort, the cumulative frequency of public TCR beta family members distinguished carriers of CMV infection plus the relevant HLA type.

Only a few counts were recorded for this clonotype. Its recognized antigen is unknown. No quality values exist for individual bases; no much larger clone is one base distant. Sample: cultured CD8+ T cells from PBMCs, taken from culture after CMV antigen stimulation. This TCR was sampled from a human donor in good health (CMV status not recorded). Some clones in this sample may be carry-over from other donors' samples. The chain uses TRBV12-3 or TRBV12-4 and TRBJ1-6; confidence is insufficient to name the D gene. The CDR3 region: CASSLGKATPLHF. The DNA sequence is given as TGTGCCAGCAGTTTAGGAAAGGCTACACCCCTCCACTTT.